This TCR beta chain comes out of a study of CD8 T cells in Susac syndrome (dated by TCRdb to about 2019). Regarding the research as a whole: The study used repertoire sequencing to test whether antigen drove CD8+ T cell activation and differentiation in Susac syndrome. What the study reported, not specific to this receptor: The study acknowledged that relatively few individuals were included in the TCR sequencing and HLA analysis.

RNA was extracted using the RNeasy kit, and about 0.45 to 1 ug of the RNA was reverse transcribed with random hexamers. The immunoSEQ multiplex PCR assay, covering 54 Vbeta and 13 Jbeta segments, was used to amplify TCR beta CDR3 regions. To correct PCR amplification bias, a synthetic template baseline was used for both primer optimization and computational correction. The paper's data handling went like this. Reads were assigned to V, D and J genes according to IMGT and analyzed in immunoSEQ Analyzer, with only productive sequences retained. Clonality was calculated as one minus the Shannon entropy normalized by log2 of the number of productive unique sequences. For each patient and control, public and private clones were evaluated among the 100 most prevalent clones. A clone was defined as Susac-specific if it was absent from the healthy and MS cohorts, from over a thousand published viral clones and from other ImmuneACCESS disease sequences. TCRdb trimmed the raw reads at Q25, called clones with MiXCR and kept productive beta chains. Rows are combined by CDR3 protein, so each entry shows the most common genes and DNA. TCRdb's processing, not the authors' own work, is the source of the V and J calls. The sample data list over 300,000 distinct CDR3 sequences, and 92% of these were observed just once. 0.06% to 0.075% of the sample belongs to the ten largest clones.

Comments on this clonotype: Its antigen is still unknown. The input lacks base qualities; no much larger clone sits a single base away.

High-throughput TCR beta sequencing profiled peripheral blood CD8+ and CD4+ T cells from healthy donors, Susac syndrome patients and multiple sclerosis patients. Multiple sclerosis controls were treatment-naive patients with stable or active relapsing-remitting disease fulfilling revised McDonald criteria. CD8+ TEMRA cells were enriched by FACS, while bulk CD8+ and CD4+ T cells were purified by magnetic negative isolation. Blood was drawn into EDTA tubes, processed within 24 hours, and PBMCs were isolated by density gradient centrifugation. PBMCs destined for TCR sequencing were cryopreserved in liquid nitrogen and later thawed in a 37 °C water bath. A purity of at least 90% was achieved for sorted or isolated CD4+, CD8+ and CD8+ TEMRA cells. There are 15 amino acids in the CDR3, from cysteine to phenylalanine inclusive. This entry keeps only the CDR3 DNA: 45 bases, framed from base 1. CDR1 and CDR2 (MNHEY, SVGAGI) derive from the germline V gene. Here V drops 5 bases and J drops 1 base, and the junction holds 2 bases not matched to any gene.

The receptor was isolated from a human donor with multiple sclerosis. The sequence is built from TRBV6-5 and TRBJ2-7, with 13 bases matching TRBD2. Sequencing was carried out using CD4+ T cells from PBMCs. The DNA sequence is as follows: TGTGCCAGCAGTCGGACTAGCGGGAGATCCTACGAGCAGTACTTC. This codes for CASSRTSGRSYEQYF.